The 13 T cell receptor beta chains below all came from one sample that was sequenced in a study of shared clonotypes between healthy human individuals (TCRdb year 2020). The library relied on the immunoSEQ multiplex PCR assay. The immuneACCESS repertoire file appears here via TCRdb, limited to in-frame rearrangements. These files lack a portion of the clones; in checked studies, under half of the deficit traces to unresolved V genes, and the cause of the others is not known. The sample table shows over 2,000,000 clones, and about 94% are seen once. 1.5% to 2% of the sample is taken by the ten largest. CD8 naive samples were obtained by positive selection for CCR7 among CD45RO-negative cells, yielding a CD45RA+CCR7+ population from which TemRA cells were excluded. Source material: naive CD8+ T cells from PBMCs. Sample cell subset or site, as interpreted from the label and publication: CD45RA+CCR7+. The receptors were sampled from a man younger than 35 in good health. Some clones in this sample may be carry-over from other donors' samples.

Written as DNA, the CDR3 is TGTGCCAGTAGTATAGATCGAGGGGGGGTTCAGCCCCAGCATTTT. It codes for CASSIDRGGVQPQHF. This chain links TRBV19 with TRBJ1-5; D is perhaps TRBD1 (6 bases). The V and J ends lost 0 bases and 6 bases respectively, with 12 bases between them. CDR1 is LNHDA and CDR2 is SQIVND in the germline V gene (reference sequence). The CDR3 consists of 15 residues.

V and J are TRBV27 and TRBJ1-2; D uncertain. CDR1 and CDR2 from the germline V gene are MNHEY and SMNVEV (reference sequence). CDR3 size: 13 residues. V lost 3 bases to trimming and J lost 4 bases, with 9 bases between them. The CDR3 nucleotides read TGTGCCAGCAGTTTTAAGGAGAGCTATGGCTACACCTTC. It codes for CASSFKESYGYTF.

Comment on this clone: In the same sample, other DNA sequences code for this CDR3. This chain joins TRBV6-5 and TRBJ1-1; 9 nucleotides align to TRBD1. Unmatched junction bases numbered 5, after V lost 5 bases and J lost 4 bases. The V gene's germline CDR1 is MNHEY and CDR2 SVGAGI. The CDR3 extends over 14 amino acids. The CDR3 DNA is TGTGCCAGCAGTCGGGACAGGGTGGGCACTGAAGCTTTCTTT. Amino acids: CASSRDRVGTEAFF.

The chain is built from TRBV30 and TRBJ2-2; a weak D match, TRBD1 (6 bases). The CDR3 sequence is 13 residues long. Trimming shortened V by 0 bases and J by 7 bases, and 9 bases separated the two germline ends. Germline V gives CDR1 GTSNPN, CDR2 SVGIG (reference sequence). CDR3 DNA: TGTGCCTGGAGTGTGGGGGCGGGCGGGGAGCTGTTTTTT. This gives the protein CAWSVGAGGELFF.

This clone was recorded only once. The rearrangement links TRBV7-9 to TRBJ2-5; 14 bases are shared with TRBD2. Germline loops: CDR1 SEHNR, CDR2 FQNEAQ (reference sequence). The V segment lost 5 bases and the J segment 5 bases; nucleotides outside the gene matches: 4. The CDR3 contains 15 residues. CDR3: CASSPGTSGSETQYF. The DNA for the CDR3 is TGTGCCAGCAGCCCAGGGACTAGCGGGAGTGAGACCCAGTACTTC. The full variable domain, rest sourced from reference TRBV7-9 and TRBJ2-5, is DTGVSQNPRHKITKRGQNVTFRCDPISEHNRLYWYRQTLGQGPEFLTYFQNEAQLEKSRLLSDRFSAERPKGSFSTLEIQRTEQGDSAMYLCASSPGTSGSETQYFGPGTRLLVL.

The CDR3 DNA sequence: TGTGCCAGCAGCTGGACAGGGGGCGGCTACACCTTC. This sequence encodes CASSWTGGGYTF. The chain uses TRBV5-5 and TRBJ1-2; 11 bases are a match to TRBD1. The germline V gene encodes CDR1 SGHKS and CDR2 YYEKEE (reference sequence). CDR3 length: 12 amino acids. J lost 8 bases, V lost 3 bases, and 0 bases had no gene match.

This clone was seen just once. The genes are TRBV7-8 and TRBJ2-2; 10 positions agree with TRBD2. The CDR3 consists of 16 residues. Per germline, CDR1 SGHVS and CDR2 FQNEAQ. With V trimmed by 3 bases and J by 0 bases, 1 base remained unmatched. The CDR3 protein is CASSLGLATNTGELFF. CDR3 nucleotides: TGTGCCAGCAGCTTGGGACTAGCGACGAACACCGGGGAGCTGTTTTTT.

This clone has just one count. The V gene is TRBV27, the J gene TRBJ2-7, with a tentative D call TRBD2 (6 bases). Germline CDR1 is MNHEY and CDR2 is SMNVEV (reference sequence). V gave up 4 bases and J gave up 3 bases, with 13 bases separating them. This CDR3 is built from 14 residues. The CDR3 DNA reads TGTGCCAGCAGTTCCGTCGGGACTCACTACGAGCAGTACTTC. Translation gives CASSSVGTHYEQYF.

CDR3 region: CASGSGTSGTWETQYF. Written as DNA, the CDR3 is TGTGCTAGTGGTTCCGGGACTAGCGGGACGTGGGAGACCCAGTACTTC. The V and J genes are TRBV12-5 and TRBJ2-5; 13 positions agree with TRBD2. Germline lookup yields CDR1 LGHNT and CDR2 FRNRAP. This CDR3 spans 16 amino acids. J was trimmed by 5 bases and V by 4 bases; bases with no gene match: 7.

This chain uses TRBV15 with TRBJ2-3; a weak D match, TRBD1 (6 bases). Germline V gene data show CDR1 as LNHNV and CDR2 as YYDKDF (reference sequence). Trimming shortened V by 1 base and J by 1 base, and 12 bases separated the two germline ends. The CDR3 spans 16 residues. The CDR3 DNA sequence: TGTGCCACCAGCAGAGGACAGGTCAGAGGCACAGATACGCAGTATTTT. Protein sequence: CATSRGQVRGTDTQYF.

The sample holds one count of this clone. The chain uses TRBV27 and TRBJ2-1, with 13 bases identical to TRBD2. This CDR3 has 14 amino acids. Germline V gives CDR1 MNHEY, CDR2 SMNVEV (reference sequence). The V segment lost 6 bases and the J segment 8 bases; nucleotides outside the gene matches: 4. The CDR3: CASRLAGGPDEQFF. The CDR3 DNA follows: TGTGCCAGCAGACTAGCGGGAGGGCCCGATGAGCAGTTCTTC.

The chain employs TRBV2 and TRBJ2-2; tentatively, D is TRBD1 or TRBD2 (5 bases each). The CDR3 contains 16 residues. Germline CDR1 SNHLY, CDR2 FYNNEI. V lost 6 bases, J lost 1 base, and 15 bases lay in between. The CDR3 coding sequence is TGTGCCAGCAGCGATACCGGGACGATGAACACCGGGGAGCTGTTTTTT. It is translated as CASSDTGTMNTGELFF.

The V gene is TRBV7-6, the J gene TRBJ2-3, with D possibly TRBD2 on 6 matching bases. V lost 5 bases and J lost 2, with 23 bases in between. The CDR3 contains 18 residues. Looked up from germline, CDR1 is SGHVS and CDR2 is FNYEAQ. CDR3: CASSLLGGRAGVTDTQYF. Here the CDR3 DNA reads TGTGCCAGCAGCCTCCTGGGGGGTAGAGCCGGGGTCACAGATACGCAGTATTTT. Full variable domain (rest looked up from reference TRBV7-6 and TRBJ2-3): GAGVSQSPRYKVTKRGQDVALRCDPISGHVSLYWYRQALGQGPEFLTYFNYEAQQDKSGLPNDRFSAERPEGSISTLTIQRTEQRDSAMYRCASSLLGGRAGVTDTQYFGPGTRLTVL.